Below, 9 T cell receptor beta chains from the same sample are listed, as sequenced in a study of regulatory T cells in long-lasting Graves disease (dated by TCRdb to 2020 to 2022). Library method: multiplex PCR. The instrument given in TCRdb is Illumina HiSeq 4000. TCR beta libraries were built with iRepertoire HTBI primers and Arm-PCR amplification of CDR3 regions. Using fastp trimming at Q25 and MiXCR clonotype assembly, TCRdb reanalyzed the public sequencing data and kept in-frame beta chains. Under each unique CDR3 protein, matching rows form one entry showing the most common genes and DNA. For this sample the table gives around 460,000 distinct CDR3 sequences, of which 20% to 25% were detected only once. The ten largest account for around 14% of the sample. What this sample's time point label stands for: persistent/refractory GD, antithyroid drugs over 5 years with positive TRAb. For both TCR sequencing and RNA sequencing, RNA was extracted from PBMCs using TRIzol.

This material consisted of peripheral blood mononuclear cells (PBMCs), taken when the disease was refractory, from a patient treated with antithyroid drugs. The receptors come from a female donor with Graves disease.

This clonotype was seen a handful of times. Here the CDR3 DNA reads TGCAGTGCAAAGACAGGGGGCCACAATCAGCCCCAGCATTTT. It encodes CSAKTGGHNQPQHF. V gene TRBV20-1 combines with J gene TRBJ1-5, with 10 nucleotides matching TRBD1. Germline trimming cut 6 bases from V and 3 bases from J; bases unmatched to any gene: 5. Germline values: CDR1 DFQATT, CDR2 SNEGSKA (reference sequence). The CDR3 contains 14 residues.

The CDR3 coding sequence is TGTGCCTGGAGTGGGCGGGGGGATCAGCCCCAGCATTTT. This sequence encodes CAWSGRGDQPQHF. The genes are TRBV30 and TRBJ1-5; tentative D call: TRBD1 (5 bases). With 1 base removed from V and 5 bases from J, the gap between germline ends came to 9 bases. Germline V gene sequence: CDR1 GTSNPN, CDR2 SVGIG (reference sequence). The CDR3 extends over 13 amino acids.

This clonotype appeared many times. The chain links TRBV20-1 to TRBJ1-2; D uncertain. The V gene lost 6 bases and the J gene lost 8 bases, with 13 bases spanning the gap. The CDR3 is made up of 11 amino acids. Germline values: CDR1 DFQATT, CDR2 SNEGSKA (reference sequence). The CDR3 loop reads CSAGRFGGYTF. Here the CDR3 DNA reads TGCAGTGCAGGGAGGTTCGGGGGCTACACCTTC.

V is TRBV19 and J is TRBJ2-2, with 8 bases fitting TRBD1. Looked up from germline, CDR1 is LNHDA and CDR2 is SQIVND (reference sequence). The V and J ends lost 6 bases and 7 bases, in that order; junction bases with no gene match: 13. The CDR3 contains 16 residues. CDR3 sequence: CASSRKEDRASGELFF. Here the CDR3 DNA reads TGTGCCAGTAGCCGGAAAGAGGACAGGGCTAGCGGGGAGCTGTTTTTT.

This clonotype was seen many times. The chain employs TRBV28 and TRBJ1-1; 7 positions agree with TRBD1. The CDR3 runs 16 residues. V dropped 3 bases and J dropped 2; count of bases not matched to a gene: 9. The germline CDR1 and CDR2 sequences are MDHEN and SYDVKM. CDR3 nucleotides: TGTGCCAGCAGTTTTCTCGGGGCAGGGGGAAACACTGAAGCTTTCTTT. Translated, it gives CASSFLGAGGNTEAFF.

This clonotype was detected only a few times. J is TRBJ1-1 and V is TRBV6-5; D ambiguous. The germline V gene has CDR1 MNHEY and CDR2 SVGAGI. The CDR3 has 12 residues. Between the trimmed V and J ends, which lost 0 bases and 11 bases, there was a span of 10 bases. DNA for the CDR3: TGTGCCAGCAGTTACTCGGAGGGTAAGGCTTTCTTT. Residues: CASSYSEGKAFF.

This clonotype was picked up a small number of times. This chain joins TRBV12-3 or TRBV12-4 and TRBJ1-5, with a tentative D call TRBD1 (5 bases). This CDR3 is 16 amino acids long. V was trimmed by 4 bases and J by 3 bases, leaving 16 bases between them. For the CDR3, the DNA is TGTGCCAGCAGTTCGCCGGACACCGAGATCAATCAGCCCCAGCATTTT. This codes for CASSSPDTEINQPQHF.

In its sample, this clonotype was seen many times. This chain connects TRBV2 to TRBJ1-2; D possibly corresponds to TRBD1 (5 bases). The germline gives CDR1 SNHLY, CDR2 FYNNEI. V lost 7 bases and J lost 3, with 18 bases in between. This CDR3 is built from 15 residues. The CDR3 sequence: CASKAQTSRDYGYTF. In DNA, the CDR3 is TGTGCCAGCAAGGCCCAAACTTCCAGGGACTATGGCTACACCTTC.

This clonotype has a handful of counts. J is TRBJ2-5 and V is TRBV10-3; D not certain. The ends were cut back, 4 bases at V and 5 bases at J, with 14 bases in the middle. The CDR3 spans 14 residues. The germline V gene encodes CDR1 ENHRY and CDR2 SYGVKD. This CDR3 is CAISGAQVGETQYF. The CDR3 DNA reads as TGTGCCATCAGTGGGGCCCAGGTTGGTGAGACCCAGTACTTC.